This T cell receptor beta chain comes out of a study of blood T cell repertoires in COVID-19. In the study overall: Sites in the United States, Italy and Spain provided acute and convalescent COVID-19 samples. The cDNA or gDNA used as material had been derived from T cells, B-cell-depleted T cells, or PBMCs.

Original processing notes: It was from reference gene primer amplification that nucleated cell counts were estimated. Produced via immunoSEQ multiplex PCR; TCRdb's table is partial and in-frame only. The V and J calls and clone size are taken from that table; D and trimming were inferred from the DNA. The sample includes about 140,000 clones, about 87% of them seen just once. The ends were cut back, 3 bases at V and 3 bases at J, with 8 bases in the middle. The CDR3 runs to 14 residues. Germline V gene sequence: CDR1 LNHNV, CDR2 YYDKDF (reference sequence). Material for sequencing was peripheral blood. The V call is TRBV15, the J call TRBJ2-2; no firm D call. This TCR was recovered from a man between 50 and 59 years old with active COVID-19. The CDR3 coding sequence is TGTGCCACCAGCAGGTCCTCCGACACCGGGGAGCTGTTTTTT. Translating it yields CATSRSSDTGELFF.